What follows describes a single T cell receptor (beta chain). Which antigen it targets is not known. There are no base qualities to consult, and no much larger clone falls within one base. Reading from cysteine to phenylalanine, the CDR3 counts 16 amino acids. The entry retains the CDR3 DNA only, 48 bases that are in frame from base 1. The germline V gene supplies CDR1 MGHDK and CDR2 SYGVNS. V loses 8 bases at its end and J loses 4 bases; junction bases beyond the gene matches: 5. Each donor gave one peripheral blood draw, roughly 110 mL on average, collected into heparinised tubes. A BD FACSAria II and a panel including CD45RO, CCR7, CD25, CD127, CD95 and CD27 were used to sort naive, central memory, regulatory and stem cell-like memory CD4+ T cells. All sorted populations exceeded 98% purity. Right away, PBMCs were isolated by Lymphoprep density gradient centrifugation and were stained directly, with no culture step. To minimize batch effects, samples were stained and sorted in pairs, one healthy donor with one patient per experiment.

The High Capacity cDNA Reverse Transcription Kit was used to reverse transcribe all of the isolated RNA, meaning that expressed TCRB transcripts were what got sequenced. Naive, central memory and regulatory T cell samples underwent deep immunoSEQ sequencing, averaging roughly 3.3 million total reads per sample. Sorted cells were lysed in RLT buffer, and RNA was extracted using DNase-treated RNeasy Micro or Mini kits according to cell number. To prevent cross-contamination, each cell subset was processed individually, whereas patient and healthy donor samples were processed jointly. The immunoSEQ multiplex PCR was used to amplify TCRB sequences from cDNA, generating 87-bp fragments that spanned the CDR3 region. Amplicons were sequenced on the Illumina HiSeq platform. The study's own analysis went as follows. Synthetic template baselines were used to correct PCR bias computationally, reads within Hamming distance 2 were collapsed, and singletons that could not be merged were discarded. By aligning reads against IMGT, V, D and J genes, CDR3 length, and insertions or deletions at six rearrangement sites were assigned. Within each subset, clonotype counts were normalized to the number of sorted cells before true diversity and Gini coefficients were calculated with the tcR R package. Repertoire sharing was quantified using the overlap coefficient calculated on TCRB nucleotide sequences. Out-of-frame TCRB sequences from naive cells were analyzed as a proxy for the pre-selection repertoire. This immuneACCESS table, as held by TCRdb, lists in-frame sequences with V and J called but not all clones. Of the missing ones, under half trace to an unresolved V gene in checked studies; the others have no known cause. V and J calls and clone size come straight from that table; D and trimming were deduced from the DNA. Across this sample there are around 250,000 clones, with roughly 22% seen only once. The ten largest clones capture 0.025% to 0.035% of the sample.

The data belong to a study of beta chain features in type 1 diabetes (dated by TCRdb to 2016 to 2019). Study-level background: Patients and healthy donors did not differ in mean age, gender distribution, total cell number or subset yield. A total of roughly 100,000,000 sorted cells were examined across all samples, and the number of cells per subset was strongly correlated with RNA yield. In the study, TCRB repertoires of sorted circulating CD4+ T cell subsets from recently diagnosed type 1 diabetes patients were compared with those of matched healthy donors. Regulatory and stem cell-like memory subsets were isolated from only 8 patients and roughly 8 healthy donors, whereas naive and central memory subsets came from all 30 or so donors. Results the study describes overall, beyond this receptor: Patients with type 1 diabetes made fewer insertions and deleted more nucleotides at VDJ recombination sites, implying thymic rearrangement abnormalities. Because cDNA rather than genomic DNA was sequenced, highly expressing activated cells could have been over-represented, although no difference in activation and CD3 levels was found between groups. Because the HLA sub-analyses included only small numbers of individuals, any influence of HLA type on TCRB rearrangement was left unresolved. A moderate but significant shortening of TCRB CDR3 length was observed in type 1 diabetes patients in all four CD4+ subsets. Naive, central memory and regulatory TCRB repertoires appeared more similar among patients than among healthy donors. Shorter templates might have been favored by PCR, but patient and control samples were amplified and corrected together, so both groups would have been affected equally by any skew.

Recombination linked TRBV25-1 to TRBJ2-1; TRBD2 agrees with 16 junctional bases. Input material: naive CD4+ T cells from blood. This specimen's cell subset or site label, interpreted: true naive CD4+ T cells. This clonotype originated in a middle-aged woman with type 1 diabetes. In nucleotides, the sequence is TGTGCCAGCGGCGGGACTAGCGGGAGGGGGTACAATGAGCAGTTCTTC. The translation is CASGGTSGRGYNEQFF.